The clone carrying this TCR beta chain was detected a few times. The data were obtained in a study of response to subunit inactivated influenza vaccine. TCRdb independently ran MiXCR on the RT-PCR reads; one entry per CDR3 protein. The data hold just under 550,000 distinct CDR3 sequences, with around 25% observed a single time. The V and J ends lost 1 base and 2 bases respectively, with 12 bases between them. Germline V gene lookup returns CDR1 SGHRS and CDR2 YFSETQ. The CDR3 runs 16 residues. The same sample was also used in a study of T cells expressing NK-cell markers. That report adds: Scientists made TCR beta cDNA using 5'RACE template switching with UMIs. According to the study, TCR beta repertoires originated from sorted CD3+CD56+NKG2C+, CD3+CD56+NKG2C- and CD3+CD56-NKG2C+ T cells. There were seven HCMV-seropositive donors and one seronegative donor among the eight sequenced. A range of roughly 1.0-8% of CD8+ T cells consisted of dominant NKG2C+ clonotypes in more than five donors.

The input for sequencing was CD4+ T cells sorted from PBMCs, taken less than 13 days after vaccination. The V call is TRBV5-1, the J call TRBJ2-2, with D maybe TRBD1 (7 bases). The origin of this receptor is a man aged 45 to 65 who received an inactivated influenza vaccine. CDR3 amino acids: CASSLRGTVNTGELFF. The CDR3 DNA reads TGCGCCAGCAGCTTGCGGGGGACAGTTAACACCGGGGAGCTGTTTTTT. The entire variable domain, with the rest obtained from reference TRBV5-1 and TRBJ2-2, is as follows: KAGVTQTPRYLIKTRGQQVTLSCSPISGHRSVSWYQQTPGQGLQFLFEYFSETQRNKGNFPGRFSGRQFSNSRSEMNVSTLELGDSALYLCASSLRGTVNTGELFFGEGSRLTVL.